This T cell receptor (beta chain) was identified during a study of CD8+ T cells in alopecia areata. Study background: Patients in the treated group were given tofacitinib by mouth, 5 to 10 mg twice a day.

In its sample, this clone was seen a few times. Its target is unknown. Per germline, CDR1 SQVTM and CDR2 ANQGSEA. Trimming cost V 7 bases and J 5 bases; bases outside gene matches: 5. The CDR3 loop spans 11 amino acids. General study points: It was lesional scalp, especially alopecia totalis/universalis, that showed higher clonality than normal scalp.

Extraction and reverse transcription of RNA yielded cDNA as the sequencing template. The method was immunoSEQ multiplex PCR; TCRdb's version includes in-frame clones alone and lacks a portion of them. The data contain 140,000 to 150,000 clones, roughly 50% of them singletons. The receptor's source is a human donor with alopecia areata. The sample in question was CD4+ T cells sorted from blood, obtained at week 0. V gene TRBV29-1 combines with J gene TRBJ2-7; 7 bases agree with TRBD2. The CDR3 region is CSGGGLDEQYF. CDR3 DNA: TGCAGCGGCGGGGGTCTGGACGAGCAGTACTTC.